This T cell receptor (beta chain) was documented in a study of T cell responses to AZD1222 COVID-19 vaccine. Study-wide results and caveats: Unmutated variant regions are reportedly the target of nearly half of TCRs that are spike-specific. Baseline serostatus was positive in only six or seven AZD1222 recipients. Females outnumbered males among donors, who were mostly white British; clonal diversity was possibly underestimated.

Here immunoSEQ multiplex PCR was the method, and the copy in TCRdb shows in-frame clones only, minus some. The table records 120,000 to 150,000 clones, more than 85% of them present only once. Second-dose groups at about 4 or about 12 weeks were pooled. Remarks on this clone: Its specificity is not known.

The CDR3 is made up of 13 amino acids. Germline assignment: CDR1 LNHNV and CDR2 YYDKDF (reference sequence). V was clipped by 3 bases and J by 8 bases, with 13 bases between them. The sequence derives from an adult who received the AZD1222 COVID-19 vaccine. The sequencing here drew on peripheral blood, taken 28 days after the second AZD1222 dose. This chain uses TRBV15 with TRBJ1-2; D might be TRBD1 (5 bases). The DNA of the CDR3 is TGTGCCACCAGCAGTTCCATCTACAGGGGCTACACCTTC. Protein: CATSSSIYRGYTF.